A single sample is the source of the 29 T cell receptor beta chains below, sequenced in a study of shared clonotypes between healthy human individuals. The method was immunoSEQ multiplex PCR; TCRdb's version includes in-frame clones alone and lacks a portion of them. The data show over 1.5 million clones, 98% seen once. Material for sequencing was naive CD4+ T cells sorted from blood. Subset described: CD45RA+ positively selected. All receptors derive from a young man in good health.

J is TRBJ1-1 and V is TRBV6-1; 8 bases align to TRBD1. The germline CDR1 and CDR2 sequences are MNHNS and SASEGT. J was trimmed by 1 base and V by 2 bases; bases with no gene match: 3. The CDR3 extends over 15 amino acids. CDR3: CASSERDRGNTEAFF. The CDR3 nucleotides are TGTGCCAGCAGTGAAAGAGACAGGGGGAACACTGAAGCTTTCTTT.

The CDR3 region is CASSVTSSGGPYNEQFF. The CDR3 nucleotides are TGTGCCAGCAGCGTAACATCAAGCGGGGGCCCCTACAATGAGCAGTTCTTC. This chain links TRBV9 with TRBJ2-1; 8 nucleotides agree with TRBD2. The length of the CDR3 is 17 residues. Germline loops: CDR1 SGDLS, CDR2 YYNGEE. The V and J ends lost 1 base and 2 bases, in that order; junction bases with no gene match: 8.

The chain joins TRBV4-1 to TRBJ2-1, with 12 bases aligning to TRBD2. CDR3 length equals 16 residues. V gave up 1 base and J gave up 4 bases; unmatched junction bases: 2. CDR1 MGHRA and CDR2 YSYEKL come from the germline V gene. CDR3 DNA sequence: TGCGCCAGCAGCCAAGCACTAGCGGGAGGATACAATGAGCAGTTCTTC. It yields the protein CASSQALAGGYNEQFF.

CDR3: CASSYTISSYEQYF. DNA of the CDR3: TGTGCCAGCAGTTACACCATCAGCTCCTACGAGCAGTACTTC. V is TRBV6-6 and J is TRBJ2-7; D is undetermined. Germline-derived CDR1 and CDR2 are MNHNY and SVGAGI (reference sequence). V gave up 2 bases and J gave up 0 bases, with 8 bases separating them. The CDR3 has 14 amino acids.

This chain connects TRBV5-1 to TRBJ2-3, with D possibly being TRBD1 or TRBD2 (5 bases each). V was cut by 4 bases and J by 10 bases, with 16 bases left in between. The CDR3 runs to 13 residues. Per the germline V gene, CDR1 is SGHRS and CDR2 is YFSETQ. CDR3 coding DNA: TGCGCCAGCAGCGCCCACCCTGGGGGTGCGCAGTATTTT. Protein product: CASSAHPGGAQYF. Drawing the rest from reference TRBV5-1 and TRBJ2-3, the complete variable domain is KAGVTQTPRYLIKTRGQQVTLSCSPISGHRSVSWYQQTPGQGLQFLFEYFSETQRNKGNFPGRFSGRQFSNSRSEMNVSTLELGDSALYLCASSAHPGGAQYFGPGTRLTVL.

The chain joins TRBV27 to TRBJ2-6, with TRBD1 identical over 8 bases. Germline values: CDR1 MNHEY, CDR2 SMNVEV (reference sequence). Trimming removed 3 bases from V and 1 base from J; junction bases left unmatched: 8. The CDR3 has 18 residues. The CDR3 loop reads CASSFRTGPGSGANVLTF. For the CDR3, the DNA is TGTGCCAGCAGTTTCCGGACAGGGCCGGGGTCTGGGGCCAACGTCCTGACTTTC.

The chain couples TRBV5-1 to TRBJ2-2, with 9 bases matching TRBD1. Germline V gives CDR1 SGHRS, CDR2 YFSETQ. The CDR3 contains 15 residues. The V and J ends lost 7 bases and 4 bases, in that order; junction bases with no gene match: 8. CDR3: CASQTGTGFTGELFF. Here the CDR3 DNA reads TGCGCCAGCCAAACCGGGACAGGGTTCACCGGGGAGCTGTTTTTT.

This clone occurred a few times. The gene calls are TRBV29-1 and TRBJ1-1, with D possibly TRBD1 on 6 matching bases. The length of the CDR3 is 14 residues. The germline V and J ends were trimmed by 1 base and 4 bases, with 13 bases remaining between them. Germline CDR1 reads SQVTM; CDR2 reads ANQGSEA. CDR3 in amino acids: CSVEGAAGATEAFF. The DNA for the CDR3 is TGCAGCGTTGAAGGGGCGGCGGGGGCCACTGAAGCTTTCTTT.

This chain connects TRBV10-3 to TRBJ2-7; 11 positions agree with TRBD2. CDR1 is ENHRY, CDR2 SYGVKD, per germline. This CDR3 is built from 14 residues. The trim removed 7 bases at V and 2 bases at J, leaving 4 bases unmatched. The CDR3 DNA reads TGTGCCATCAAGGGGACTAGCGGCACCTACGAGCAGTACTTC. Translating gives CAIKGTSGTYEQYF.

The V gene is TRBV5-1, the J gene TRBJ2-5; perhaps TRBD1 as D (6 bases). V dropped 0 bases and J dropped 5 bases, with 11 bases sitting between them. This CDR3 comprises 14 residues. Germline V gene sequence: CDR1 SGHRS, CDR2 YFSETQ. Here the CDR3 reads CASSLAGDGETQYF. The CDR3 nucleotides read TGCGCCAGCAGCTTGGCAGGGGACGGGGAGACCCAGTACTTC.

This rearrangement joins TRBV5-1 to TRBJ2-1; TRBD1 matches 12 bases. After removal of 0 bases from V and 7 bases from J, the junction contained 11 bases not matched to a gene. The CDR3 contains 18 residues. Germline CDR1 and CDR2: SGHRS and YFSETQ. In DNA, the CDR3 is TGCGCCAGCAGCTTGGCCGGGACAGGGGGCTTAGTAACAAATGAGCAGTTCTTC. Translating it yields CASSLAGTGGLVTNEQFF.

CDR3 residues: CASSLGLAGTLGYEQFF. CDR3 DNA: TGTGCCAGCAGCTTGGGACTAGCGGGAACCCTGGGGTATGAGCAGTTCTTC. The J gene is TRBJ2-1, the V gene TRBV5-5; 11 nucleotides align to TRBD2. V lost 0 bases, J lost 8 bases, and 10 bases stayed unmatched. The germline V gene has CDR1 SGHKS and CDR2 YYEKEE (reference sequence). This CDR3 spans 17 amino acids. The variable domain in full, with the rest retrieved from reference TRBV5-5 and TRBJ2-1, is DAGVTQSPTHLIKTRGQQVTLRCSPISGHKSVSWYQQVLGQGPQFIFQYYEKEERGRGNFPDRFSARQFPNYSSELNVNALLLGDSALYLCASSLGLAGTLGYEQFFGPGTRLTVL.

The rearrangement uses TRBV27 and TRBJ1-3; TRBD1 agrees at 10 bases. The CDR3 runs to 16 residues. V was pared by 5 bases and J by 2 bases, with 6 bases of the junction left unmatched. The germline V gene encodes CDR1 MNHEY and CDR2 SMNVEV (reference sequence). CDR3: CASSTRQGAPGNTIYF. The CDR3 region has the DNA TGTGCCAGCAGTACCCGACAGGGGGCGCCTGGAAACACCATATATTTT.

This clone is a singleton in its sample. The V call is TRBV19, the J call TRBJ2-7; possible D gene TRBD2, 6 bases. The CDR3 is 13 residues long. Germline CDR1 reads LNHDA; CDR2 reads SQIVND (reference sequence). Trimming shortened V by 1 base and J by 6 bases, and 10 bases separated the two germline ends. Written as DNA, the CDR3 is TGTGCCAGTAGTATAGCGGGAGACCGCGAGCAGTACTTC. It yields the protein CASSIAGDREQYF.

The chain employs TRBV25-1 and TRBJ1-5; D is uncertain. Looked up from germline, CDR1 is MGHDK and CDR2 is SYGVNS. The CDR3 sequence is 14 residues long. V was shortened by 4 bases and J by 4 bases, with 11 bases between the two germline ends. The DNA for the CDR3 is TGTGCCAGCAGTGTTTTAGGGCAGAATCAGCCCCAGCATTTT. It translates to CASSVLGQNQPQHF.

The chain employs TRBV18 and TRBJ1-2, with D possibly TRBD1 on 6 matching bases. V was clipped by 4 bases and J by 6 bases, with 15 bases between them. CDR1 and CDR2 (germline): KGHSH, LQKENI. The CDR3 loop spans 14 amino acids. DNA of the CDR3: TGTGCCAGCTCACTGGGACATCGGAGGGATGGCTACACCTTC. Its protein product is CASSLGHRRDGYTF. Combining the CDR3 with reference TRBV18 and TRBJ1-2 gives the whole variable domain NAGVMQNPRHLVRRRGQEARLRCSPMKGHSHVYWYRQLPEEGLKFMVYLQKENIIDESGMPKERFSAEFPKEGPSILRIQQVVRGDSAAYFCASSLGHRRDGYTFGSGTRLTVV.

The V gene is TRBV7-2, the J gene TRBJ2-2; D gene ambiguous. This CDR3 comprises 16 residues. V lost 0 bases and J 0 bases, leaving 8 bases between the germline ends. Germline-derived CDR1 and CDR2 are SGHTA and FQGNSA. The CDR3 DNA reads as TGTGCCAGCAGCTTAGCGTTTCAGACGAACACCGGGGAGCTGTTTTTT. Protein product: CASSLAFQTNTGELFF.

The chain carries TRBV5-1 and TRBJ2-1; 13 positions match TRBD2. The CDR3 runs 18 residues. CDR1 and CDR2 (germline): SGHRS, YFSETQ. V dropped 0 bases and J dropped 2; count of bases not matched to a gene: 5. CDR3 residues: CASSLAGGLAGTYNEQFF. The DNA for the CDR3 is TGCGCCAGCAGCTTGGCCGGGGGACTAGCGGGAACCTACAATGAGCAGTTCTTC.

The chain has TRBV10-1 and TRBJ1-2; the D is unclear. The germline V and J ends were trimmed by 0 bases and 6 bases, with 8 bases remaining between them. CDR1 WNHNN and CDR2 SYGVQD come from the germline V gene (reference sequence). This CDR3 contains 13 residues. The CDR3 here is CASSESTGNGYTF. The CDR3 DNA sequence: TGCGCCAGCAGTGAGTCAACGGGGAATGGCTACACCTTC.

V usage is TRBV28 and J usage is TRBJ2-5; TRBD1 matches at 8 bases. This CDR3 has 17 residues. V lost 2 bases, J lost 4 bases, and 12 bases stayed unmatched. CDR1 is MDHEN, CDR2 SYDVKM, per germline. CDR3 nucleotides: TGTGCCAGCAGTTTAGGGTTGGGCAGGGGGCTCGGAGAGACCCAGTACTTC. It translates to CASSLGLGRGLGETQYF.

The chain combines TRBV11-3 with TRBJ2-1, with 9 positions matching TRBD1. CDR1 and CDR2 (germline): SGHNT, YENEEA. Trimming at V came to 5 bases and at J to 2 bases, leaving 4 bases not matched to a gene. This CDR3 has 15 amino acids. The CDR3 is CASSHGQGTYNEQFF. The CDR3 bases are TGTGCCAGCAGCCACGGACAGGGGACCTACAATGAGCAGTTCTTC. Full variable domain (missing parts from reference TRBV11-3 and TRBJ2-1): EAGVVQSPRYKIIEKKQPVAFWCNPISGHNTLYWYLQNLGQGPELLIRYENEEAVDDSQLPKDRFSAERLKGVDSTLKIQPAELGDSAVYLCASSHGQGTYNEQFFGPGTRLTVL.

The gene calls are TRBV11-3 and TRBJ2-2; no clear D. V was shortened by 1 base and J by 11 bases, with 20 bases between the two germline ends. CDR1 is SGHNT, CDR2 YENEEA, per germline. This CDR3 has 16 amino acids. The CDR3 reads CASSLAGSRPRPELFF. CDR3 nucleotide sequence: TGTGCCAGCAGCTTAGCAGGATCCCGACCCAGGCCTGAGCTGTTTTTT.

CDR3 nucleotides: TGTGCCAGCAGTGTAGGGCAGGCAACGAATCAGCCCCAGCATTTT. Translated: CASSVGQATNQPQHF. The rearrangement links TRBV2 to TRBJ1-5; D gene uncertain. Trimming removed 4 bases from V and 4 bases from J, with 14 bases in between. Per germline, CDR1 SNHLY and CDR2 FYNNEI. The CDR3 runs to 15 residues. Filled out from reference TRBV2 and TRBJ1-5, the complete variable domain reads EPEVTQTPSHQVTQMGQEVILRCVPISNHLYFYWYRQILGQKVEFLVSFYNNEISEKSEIFDDQFSVERPDGSNFTLKIRSTKLEDSAMYFCASSVGQATNQPQHFGDGTRLSIL.

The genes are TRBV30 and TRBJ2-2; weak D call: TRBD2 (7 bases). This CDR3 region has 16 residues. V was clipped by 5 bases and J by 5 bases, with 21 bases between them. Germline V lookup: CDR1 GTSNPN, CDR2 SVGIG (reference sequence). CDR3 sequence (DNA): TGTGCCTGGCTATCGGGGGGCGGGTTCTATACCGGGGAGCTGTTTTTT. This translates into CAWLSGGGFYTGELFF.

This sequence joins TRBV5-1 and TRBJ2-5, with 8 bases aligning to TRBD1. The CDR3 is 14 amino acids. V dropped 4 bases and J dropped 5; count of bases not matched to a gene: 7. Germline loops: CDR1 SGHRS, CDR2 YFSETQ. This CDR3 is CASSQGQGIETQYF. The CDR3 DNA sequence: TGCGCCAGCAGCCAAGGACAGGGCATCGAGACCCAGTACTTC.

CDR3 nucleotides: TGTGCCAGCAGTGGGGACAGGGGATCCTCTGGTGAGCAGTTCTTC. This encodes CASSGDRGSSGEQFF. This chain joins TRBV27 and TRBJ2-1, with 10 bases identical to TRBD1. The junction had 10 bases not matched to a gene; V was cut back by 5 bases and J by 9 bases. Germline V lookup: CDR1 MNHEY, CDR2 SMNVEV (reference sequence). The CDR3 contains 15 residues.

The CDR3 DNA is TGTGCCACTAGACAGGTATTGCAGTCCTACGAGCAGTACTTC. The encoded protein is CATRQVLQSYEQYF. J is TRBJ2-7 and V is TRBV6-5, with D perhaps TRBD1 (6 bases). V lost 10 bases and J 1 base, leaving 17 bases between the germline ends. Germline V gene sequence: CDR1 MNHEY, CDR2 SVGAGI. This CDR3 comprises 14 residues.

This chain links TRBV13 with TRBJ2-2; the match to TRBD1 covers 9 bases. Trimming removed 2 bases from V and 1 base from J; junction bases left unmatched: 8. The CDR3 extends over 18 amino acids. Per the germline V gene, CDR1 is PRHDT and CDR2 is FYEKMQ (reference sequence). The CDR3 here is CASSLTPGQGENTGELFF. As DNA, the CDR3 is TGTGCCAGCAGCTTAACTCCGGGACAGGGCGAGAACACCGGGGAGCTGTTTTTT.

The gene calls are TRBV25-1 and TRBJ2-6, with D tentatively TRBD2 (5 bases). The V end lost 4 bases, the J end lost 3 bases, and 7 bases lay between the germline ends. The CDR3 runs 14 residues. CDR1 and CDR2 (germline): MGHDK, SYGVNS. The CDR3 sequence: CASSGRYGANVLTF. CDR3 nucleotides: TGTGCCAGCAGTGGGAGGTATGGGGCCAACGTCCTGACTTTC.